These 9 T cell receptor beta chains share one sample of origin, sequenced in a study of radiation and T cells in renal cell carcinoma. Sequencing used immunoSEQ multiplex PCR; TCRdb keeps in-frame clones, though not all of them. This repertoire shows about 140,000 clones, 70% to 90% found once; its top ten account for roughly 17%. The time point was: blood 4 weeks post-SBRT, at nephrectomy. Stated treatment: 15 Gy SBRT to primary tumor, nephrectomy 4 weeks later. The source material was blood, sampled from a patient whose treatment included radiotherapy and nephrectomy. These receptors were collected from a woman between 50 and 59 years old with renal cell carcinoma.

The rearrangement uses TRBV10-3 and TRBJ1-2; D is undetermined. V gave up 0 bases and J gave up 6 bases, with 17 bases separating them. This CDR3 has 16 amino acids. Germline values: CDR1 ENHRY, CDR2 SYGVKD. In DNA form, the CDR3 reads TGTGCCATCAGTGAGTCGGCGGACTTAAGTATCGATGGCTACACCTTC. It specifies CAISESADLSIDGYTF.

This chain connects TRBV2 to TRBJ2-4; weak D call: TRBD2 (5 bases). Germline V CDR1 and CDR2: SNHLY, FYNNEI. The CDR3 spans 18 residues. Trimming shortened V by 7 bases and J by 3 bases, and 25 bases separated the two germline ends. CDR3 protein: CASTYTPEGRWGKNIQYF. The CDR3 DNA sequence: TGTGCCAGCACCTATACCCCCGAGGGCCGTTGGGGCAAAAACATTCAGTACTTC.

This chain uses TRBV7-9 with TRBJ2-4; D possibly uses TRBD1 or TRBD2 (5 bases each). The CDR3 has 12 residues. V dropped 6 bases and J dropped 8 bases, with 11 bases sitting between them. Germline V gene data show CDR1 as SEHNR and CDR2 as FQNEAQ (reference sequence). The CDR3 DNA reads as TGTGCCAGCAGGAGGGGCTCGGACATTCAGTACTTC. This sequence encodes CASRRGSDIQYF. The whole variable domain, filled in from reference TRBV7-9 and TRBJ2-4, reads DTGVSQNPRHKITKRGQNVTFRCDPISEHNRLYWYRQTLGQGPEFLTYFQNEAQLEKSRLLSDRFSAERPKGSFSTLEIQRTEQGDSAMYLCASRRGSDIQYFGAGTRLSVL.

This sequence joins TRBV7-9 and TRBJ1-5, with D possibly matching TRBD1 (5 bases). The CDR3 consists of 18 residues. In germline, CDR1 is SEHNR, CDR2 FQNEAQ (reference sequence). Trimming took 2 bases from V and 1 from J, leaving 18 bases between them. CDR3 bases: TGTGCCAGCAGCTTACAGTTCCCGACAGCCGGGAGCAATCAGCCCCAGCATTTT. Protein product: CASSLQFPTAGSNQPQHF.

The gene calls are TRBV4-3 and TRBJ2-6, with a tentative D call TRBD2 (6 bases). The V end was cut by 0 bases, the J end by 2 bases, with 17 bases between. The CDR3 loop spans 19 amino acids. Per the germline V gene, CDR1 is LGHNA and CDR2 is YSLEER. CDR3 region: CASSQEFLRGGAGANVLTF. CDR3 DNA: TGCGCCAGCAGCCAAGAGTTCCTCAGAGGAGGGGCTGGGGCCAACGTCCTGACTTTC.

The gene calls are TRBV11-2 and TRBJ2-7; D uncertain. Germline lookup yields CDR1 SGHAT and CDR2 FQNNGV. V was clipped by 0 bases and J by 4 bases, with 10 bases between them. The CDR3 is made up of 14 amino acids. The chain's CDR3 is CASSLDQHSYEQYF. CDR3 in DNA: TGTGCCAGCAGCTTAGACCAGCACTCTTACGAGCAGTACTTC.

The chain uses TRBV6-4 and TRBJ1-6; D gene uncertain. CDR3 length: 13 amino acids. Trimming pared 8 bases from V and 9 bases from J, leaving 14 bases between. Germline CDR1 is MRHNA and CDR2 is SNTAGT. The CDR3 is CASSADRASPLHF. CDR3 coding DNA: TGTGCCAGCTCGGCGGACCGAGCTTCACCCCTCCACTTT.

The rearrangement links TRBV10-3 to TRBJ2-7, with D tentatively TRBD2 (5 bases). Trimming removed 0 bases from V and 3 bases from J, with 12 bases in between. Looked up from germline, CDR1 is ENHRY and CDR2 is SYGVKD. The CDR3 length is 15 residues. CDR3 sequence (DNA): TGTGCCATCAGTGAGTCGCCGGGGAGAGACTACGAGCAGTACTTC. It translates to CAISESPGRDYEQYF.

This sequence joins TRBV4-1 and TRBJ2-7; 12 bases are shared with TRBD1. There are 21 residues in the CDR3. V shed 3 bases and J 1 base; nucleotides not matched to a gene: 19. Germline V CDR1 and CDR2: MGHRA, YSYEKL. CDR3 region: CASSHPDWIPGTGGPSYEQYF. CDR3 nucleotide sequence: TGCGCCAGCAGCCATCCTGACTGGATCCCCGGGACAGGGGGCCCATCCTACGAGCAGTACTTC.